The clone carrying this TCR beta chain came up many times. CDR3 size: 16 residues. The V end lost 0 bases, the J end lost 0 bases, and 14 bases lay between the germline ends. From germline, CDR1 is GTSNPN and CDR2 SVGIG (reference sequence). These data are taken from a study of T cells in Graves' hyperthyroidism and ophthalmopathy. The CDR3 regions of TCR beta were amplified from RNA transcripts. The TCR CDR3 first-round RT-PCR relied on the HTBI primer set. TCRdb re-called the multiplex PCR reads with MiXCR, one entry per CDR3 protein. The table has hundreds of thousands of distinct CDR3 sequences, around 16% seen once.

The chain carries TRBV30 and TRBJ1-1; D gene ambiguous. Material for sequencing was blood. The receptor was derived from a woman aged 40-49 years with Graves' ophthalmopathy. CDR3: CAWSVGIRRMNTEAFF. CDR3 nucleotides: TGTGCCTGGAGTGTGGGGATAAGACGGATGAACACTGAAGCTTTCTTT.